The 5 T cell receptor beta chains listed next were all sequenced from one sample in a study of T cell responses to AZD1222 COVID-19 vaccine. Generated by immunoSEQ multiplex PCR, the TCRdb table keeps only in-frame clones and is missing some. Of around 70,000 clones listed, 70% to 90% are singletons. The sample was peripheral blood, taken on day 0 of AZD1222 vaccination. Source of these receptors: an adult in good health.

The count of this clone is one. CDR3 nucleotides: TGCAGCGTCACTGACAGGGGAGGGGAGACCCAGTACTTC. It codes for CSVTDRGGETQYF. V and J are TRBV29-1 and TRBJ2-5; possible D gene TRBD1, 8 bases. There are 13 residues in the CDR3. The germline V gene encodes CDR1 SQVTM and CDR2 ANQGSEA. Trimming removed 6 bases from V and 5 bases from J, with 16 bases in between.

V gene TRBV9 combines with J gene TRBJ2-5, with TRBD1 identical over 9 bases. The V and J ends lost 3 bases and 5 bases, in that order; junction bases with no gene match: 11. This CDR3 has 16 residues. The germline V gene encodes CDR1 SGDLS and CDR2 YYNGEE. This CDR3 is CASSGPGQGIAETQYF. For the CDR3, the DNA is TGTGCCAGCAGCGGACCGGGACAGGGAATTGCGGAGACCCAGTACTTC. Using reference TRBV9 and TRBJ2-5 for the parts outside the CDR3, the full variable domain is DSGVTQTPKHLITATGQRVTLRCSPRSGDLSVYWYQQSLDQGLQFLIQYYNGEERAKGNILERFSAQQFPDLHSELNLSSLELGDSALYFCASSGPGQGIAETQYFGPGTRLLVL.

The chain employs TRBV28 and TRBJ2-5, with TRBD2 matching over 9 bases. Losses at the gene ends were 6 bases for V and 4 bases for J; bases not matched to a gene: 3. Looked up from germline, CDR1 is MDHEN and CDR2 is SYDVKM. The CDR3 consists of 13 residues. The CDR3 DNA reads TGTGCCAGCAGGGGGACTAGCCCAGAGACCCAGTACTTC. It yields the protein CASRGTSPETQYF.

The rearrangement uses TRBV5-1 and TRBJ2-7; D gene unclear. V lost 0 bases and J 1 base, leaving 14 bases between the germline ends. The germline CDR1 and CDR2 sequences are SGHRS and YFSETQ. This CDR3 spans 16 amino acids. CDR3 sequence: CASSLASGWDSYEQYF. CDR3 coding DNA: TGCGCCAGCAGCTTGGCCTCAGGATGGGATTCCTACGAGCAGTACTTC.

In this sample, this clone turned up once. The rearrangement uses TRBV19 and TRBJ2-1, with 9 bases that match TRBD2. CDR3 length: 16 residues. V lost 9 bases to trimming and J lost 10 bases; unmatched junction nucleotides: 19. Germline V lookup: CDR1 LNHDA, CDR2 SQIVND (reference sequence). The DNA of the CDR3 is TGTGCCAGCGCCTCAGGGGTAGCGGGAGTCCGTCGGGAGCAGTTCTTC. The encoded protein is CASASGVAGVRREQFF.